The subject of this entry is one T cell receptor beta chain. The target antigen is unknown. The data were obtained in a study of blood T cells in healthy people across ages. Study-wide results and caveats: Significant beta diversity loss was already apparent by age approximately 36, declining roughly linearly.

The CDR3 has 13 residues. The J segment lost 1 base and the V segment lost 7 bases, leaving 2 bases of the junction unmatched. Germline V lookup: CDR1 SQVTM, CDR2 ANQGSEA. The authors ran a second PCR of about 6 to 11 cycles using a sample-barcoded 5' primer and a J-beta primer mix. Each cDNA molecule received a tag from a template-switch adaptor that had 12 random nucleotides. No fewer than 2.5 million CDR3-containing paired-end reads came from each sample. One entry per CDR3 protein, called by TCRdb with MiXCR from the 5' RACE reads. The sample lists 1,500,000 or so distinct CDR3 sequences; roughly 43% were seen once.

The clonotype comes from a woman between 18 and 29 years old in good health. The gene calls are TRBV29-1 and TRBJ2-2, with 8 bases aligning to TRBD1. The sample was blood. This CDR3 reads CSATGENTGELFF. CDR3 coding DNA: TGCAGCGCGACAGGGGAGAACACCGGGGAGCTGTTTTTT.